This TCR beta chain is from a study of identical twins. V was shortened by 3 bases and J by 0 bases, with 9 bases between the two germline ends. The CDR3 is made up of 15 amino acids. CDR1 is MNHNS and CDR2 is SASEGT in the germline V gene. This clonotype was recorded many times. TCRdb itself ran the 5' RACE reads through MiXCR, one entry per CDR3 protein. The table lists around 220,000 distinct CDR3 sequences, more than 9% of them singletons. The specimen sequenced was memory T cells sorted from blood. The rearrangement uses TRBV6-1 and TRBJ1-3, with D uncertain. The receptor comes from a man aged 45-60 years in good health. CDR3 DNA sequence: TGTGCCAGCAGTGACAGTCCCAACTCTGGAAACACCATATATTTT. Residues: CASSDSPNSGNTIYF.